The 13 T cell receptor beta chains below come from one sample, sequenced in a study of metastatic and nonmetastatic thyroid tumors. Thyroid surgery took place with no prior treatment in any patient. With MiXCR, TCRdb reprocessed the PCR reads. The sample contains around 23,000 clones, about 20% of which appear only once. Input material: blood. These receptors were collected from a male donor with papillary thyroid cancer or a benign thyroid nodule (not recorded which). Some clones in this sample may be carry-over from other donors' samples.

This clone showed up many times. V is TRBV12-3 or TRBV12-4 and J is TRBJ1-1, with D tentatively TRBD1 (5 bases). The CDR3 runs 15 residues. Deletions cut 2 bases from V and 4 bases from J, with 14 bases between. This CDR3 reads CASSLYGAGGTEAFF. CDR3 coding DNA: TGTGCCAGCAGTTTATACGGGGCCGGGGGCACTGAAGCTTTCTTT.

This clone was counted many times. The J gene is TRBJ1-3, the V gene TRBV20-1; the D gene is possibly TRBD1 (5 bases). V dropped 7 bases and J dropped 0 bases, with 10 bases sitting between them. Germline V gene data show CDR1 as DFQATT and CDR2 as SNEGSKA (reference sequence). The length of the CDR3 is 13 residues. DNA of the CDR3: TGCAGTGTTCAACAGGACTCTGGAAACACCATATATTTT. This encodes CSVQQDSGNTIYF.

The chain joins TRBV12-3 or TRBV12-4 to TRBJ1-5; tentatively, D is TRBD1 (6 bases). The CDR3 spans 14 residues. V was cut by 7 bases and J by 2 bases, with 12 bases left in between. CDR3: CASIMTGGNQPQHF. The CDR3, as DNA: TGTGCCAGCATTATGACAGGTGGCAATCAGCCCCAGCATTTT.

This clone came up many times. A much larger clone lies one base from this, so it may be a read error. Distinct nucleotide sequences in the sample also encode this CDR3. The DNA for the CDR3 is TGTGCCTGGAGCTCGACAGGCAGCTCTGAGGCTTTCTTT. Translation gives CAWSSTGSSEAFF. The J gene is TRBJ1-1, the V gene TRBV30; possible D gene TRBD1, 6 bases. CDR1 is GTSNPN, CDR2 SVGIG, per germline (reference sequence). The CDR3 is 13 amino acids. The entire variable domain, with the rest obtained from reference TRBV30 and TRBJ1-1, is as follows: SQTIHQWPATLVQPVGSPLSLECTVEGTSNPNLYWYRQAAGRGLQLLFYSVGIGQISSEVPQNLSASRPQDRQFILSSKKLLLSDSGFYLCAWSSTGSSEAFFGQGTRLTVV.

The V call is TRBV11-2, the J call TRBJ2-7; tentatively, D is TRBD1 (6 bases). Trimming cost V 4 bases and J 1 base, with 14 bases left between them. The germline gives CDR1 SGHAT, CDR2 FQNNGV. The CDR3 extends over 15 amino acids. The CDR3: CASSSMTGGSYEQYF. As DNA, the CDR3 is TGTGCCAGCAGCTCGATGACAGGCGGATCCTACGAGCAGTACTTC.

This clone was observed many times. The J gene is TRBJ2-1, the V gene TRBV19, with 7 bases fitting TRBD1. The CDR3 covers 16 residues. V was pared by 3 bases and J by 6 bases, with 11 bases of the junction left unmatched. Germline V gene lookup returns CDR1 LNHDA and CDR2 SQIVND (reference sequence). The CDR3 DNA is TGTGCCAGTAGTATCCCACCGGGACAGATACCCAATGAGCAGTTCTTC. It yields the protein CASSIPPGQIPNEQFF.

At least ten counts were recorded for this clone. Being one base from a much bigger clone, this may be a read error. V is TRBV10-1 and J is TRBJ2-7; D is undetermined. This CDR3 region has 13 residues. Germline CDR1 reads WNHNN; CDR2 reads SYGVQD (reference sequence). The DNA for the CDR3 is TGCGCCAGCAGTGAGTCTTTAGGGCAGGAGCAGAACTTC. It encodes CASSESLGQEQNF.

The table lists this clone with many counts. The CDR3: CASSLDAGGHREQYF. The CDR3 DNA reads as TGTGCCAGCAGCTTAGACGCAGGGGGACACAGGGAGCAGTACTTC. This chain connects TRBV7-2 to TRBJ2-7; 7 positions match TRBD1. V gave up 1 base and J gave up 7 bases; unmatched junction bases: 10. The CDR3 sequence is 15 residues long. Per the germline V gene, CDR1 is SGHTA and CDR2 is FQGNSA.

The V call is TRBV7-2, the J call TRBJ2-3, with D tentatively TRBD2 (5 bases). With 5 bases removed from V and 4 bases from J, the gap between germline ends came to 10 bases. Germline CDR1 SGHTA, CDR2 FQGNSA. The CDR3 runs 13 residues. CDR3: CASSITRADTQYF. The CDR3 DNA sequence: TGTGCCAGCAGCATCACTAGGGCAGATACGCAGTATTTT.

Many counts were recorded for this clone. The V and J genes are TRBV28 and TRBJ2-3; maybe TRBD2 (6 bases). With 3 bases removed from V and 1 base from J, the gap between germline ends came to 8 bases. The CDR3 runs 14 residues. From germline, CDR1 is MDHEN and CDR2 SYDVKM. CDR3: CASSFLAGTDTQYF. As DNA, the CDR3 is TGTGCCAGCAGTTTCTTAGCGGGCACAGATACGCAGTATTTT.

This clone was detected many times. Given a much more abundant clone one base away, this may be a read error. The genes are TRBV19 and TRBJ2-7; 11 bases line up with TRBD1. Germline V gene lookup returns CDR1 LNHDA and CDR2 SQIVND (reference sequence). This CDR3 comprises 16 residues. CDR3 DNA sequence: TGTGCCAGTAGTCCGAGGACAGGGGGCACACTTTACGAGCAGCACTTC. This codes for CASSPRTGGTLYEQHF.

This clone was recorded at least ten times. The CDR3 here is CASSYLFEGYNEQFF. DNA of the CDR3: TGTGCCAGCAGTTACTTGTTCGAGGGATACAATGAGCAGTTCTTC. The gene calls are TRBV6-2 or TRBV6-3 and TRBJ2-1; the D gene is possibly TRBD2 (5 bases). Germline V gene sequence: CDR1 MNHEY, CDR2 SVGEGT. V lost 1 base, J lost 4 bases, and 11 bases lay in between. The CDR3 loop spans 15 amino acids.

Note on this clone: At one boundary the junction diverges from the germline segment, which might be a read error. V is TRBV11-3 and J is TRBJ2-6; no clear D. The germline V gene encodes CDR1 SGHNT and CDR2 YENEEA. The CDR3 contains 15 residues. The CDR3 here is CASSLGGSWAYVLTF. The CDR3 DNA reads as TGTGCCAGCAGCTTAGGGGGATCTTGGGCCTACGTCCTGACTTTC.